The 30 T cell receptor beta chains below all came from one sample that was sequenced in a study of identical twins' blood T cells. A single record per CDR3 protein comes from TCRdb applying MiXCR to the 5' RACE reads. The repertoire consists of hundreds of thousands of distinct CDR3 sequences, with roughly 27% occurring once and the leading ten covering 6.1%. Sequences were obtained from PBMCs. All receptors come from a woman between 18 and 50 years old in good health.

The gene calls are TRBV19 and TRBJ2-2; D not resolved. The germline gives CDR1 LNHDA, CDR2 SQIVND (reference sequence). V lost 5 bases and J 4 bases, leaving 8 bases between the germline ends. CDR3 length: 13 residues. In DNA, the CDR3 is TGTGCCAGTAGTCCCCCCTCCACCGGGGAGCTGTTTTTT. It is translated as CASSPPSTGELFF.

The chain uses TRBV7-9 and TRBJ2-2; D gene ambiguous. The CDR3 has 13 residues. Germline V gene data show CDR1 as SEHNR and CDR2 as FQNEAQ (reference sequence). The V gene lost 4 bases and the J gene lost 7 bases, with 10 bases spanning the gap. CDR3 DNA: TGTGCCAGCAGCTATCAACACGTCGGGGAGCTGTTTTTT. Its protein is CASSYQHVGELFF. Variable domain in full (rest from reference TRBV7-9 and TRBJ2-2): DTGVSQNPRHKITKRGQNVTFRCDPISEHNRLYWYRQTLGQGPEFLTYFQNEAQLEKSRLLSDRFSAERPKGSFSTLEIQRTEQGDSAMYLCASSYQHVGELFFGEGSRLTVL.

This clonotype was found a few times. This chain links TRBV7-9 with TRBJ1-2, with TRBD1 matching over 12 bases. This CDR3 contains 15 residues. After removal of 1 base from V and 9 bases from J, the junction contained 6 bases not matched to a gene. Germline loops: CDR1 SEHNR, CDR2 FQNEAQ (reference sequence). Here the CDR3 DNA reads TGTGCCAGCAGCTTAGATGGGACAGGGGGCAGTAGCTACACCTTC. As protein: CASSLDGTGGSSYTF.

This clonotype came up many times. The CDR3: CASSGGPGGENGYTF. Here the CDR3 DNA reads TGTGCCAGCAGTGGGGGTCCAGGGGGAGAAAATGGCTACACCTTC. The rearrangement joins TRBV2 to TRBJ1-2; 7 bases align to TRBD1. The germline V gene encodes CDR1 SNHLY and CDR2 FYNNEI. V dropped 4 bases and J dropped 6; count of bases not matched to a gene: 11. CDR3 size: 15 residues.

The rearrangement uses TRBV6-1 and TRBJ1-1; D possibly corresponds to TRBD1 (5 bases). CDR1 MNHNS and CDR2 SASEGT come from the germline V gene. V dropped 7 bases and J dropped 4 bases, with 19 bases sitting between them. The CDR3 extends over 15 amino acids. The CDR3, as DNA: TGTGCCAGCACCAAAGGGGTCGGAGCCAGCACTGAAGCTTTCTTT. This translates into CASTKGVGASTEAFF.

This clonotype was counted between two and nine times. The chain combines TRBV7-2 with TRBJ2-1; 8 nucleotides match TRBD1. The germline V gene has CDR1 SGHTA and CDR2 FQGNSA. With V trimmed by 0 bases and J by 4 bases, 5 bases remained unmatched. CDR3 size: 16 residues. The CDR3: CASSLATGVKYNEQFF. CDR3 nucleotides: TGTGCCAGCAGCTTAGCGACAGGGGTAAAATACAATGAGCAGTTCTTC. The full variable domain, completed using reference TRBV7-2 and TRBJ2-1, is GAGVSQSPSNKVTEKGKDVELRCDPISGHTALYWYRQSLGQGLEFLIYFQGNSAPDKSGLPSDRFSAERTGGSVSTLTIQRTQQEDSAVYLCASSLATGVKYNEQFFGPGTRLTVL.

This clonotype was seen a handful of times. V and J are TRBV10-3 and TRBJ1-2; D gene uncertain. CDR1 and CDR2 (germline): ENHRY, SYGVKD. The CDR3 runs to 13 residues. V shed 2 bases and J shed 7 bases, with 11 bases lying between them. CDR3 sequence (DNA): TGTGCCATCAGTGAGGAAGGAGAGGGTGGCTACACCTTC. Translated: CAISEEGEGGYTF.

This clonotype was recorded many times. The chain uses TRBV29-1 and TRBJ2-1; the D gene could be TRBD1 or TRBD2 (6 bases each). V was clipped by 5 bases and J by 0 bases, with 11 bases between them. The CDR3 covers 14 residues. Looked up from germline, CDR1 is SQVTM and CDR2 is ANQGSEA. CDR3 DNA: TGCAGCGTTAGGGGGACTTACTCCTACAATGAGCAGTTCTTC. This encodes CSVRGTYSYNEQFF.

This clonotype was detected only a few times. V gene TRBV20-1 combines with J gene TRBJ2-3; D possibly corresponds to TRBD2 (5 bases). Germline V gene sequence: CDR1 DFQATT, CDR2 SNEGSKA (reference sequence). The CDR3 is 14 residues long. Trimming removed 6 bases from V and 2 bases from J, with 15 bases in between. The CDR3 DNA follows: TGCAGTGCCAAGATTAGCGTATCCACAGATACGCAGTATTTT. It yields the protein CSAKISVSTDTQYF.

The V and J genes are TRBV12-5 and TRBJ2-1; TRBD1 aligns across 7 bases. Germline V CDR1 and CDR2: LGHNT, FRNRAP. The CDR3 loop spans 13 amino acids. After removal of 6 bases from V and 2 bases from J, the junction contained 1 base not matched to a gene. CDR3 sequence: CASGTGTYNEQFF. The DNA of the CDR3 is TGTGCTAGTGGGACAGGGACCTACAATGAGCAGTTCTTC.

This clonotype was found a few times. V and J are TRBV29-1 and TRBJ1-2; D is unresolved. This CDR3 comprises 16 residues. Per germline, CDR1 SQVTM and CDR2 ANQGSEA. Trimming removed 5 bases from V and 4 bases from J, with 23 bases in between. CDR3 in amino acids: CSVWYRHFDYSYGYTF. For the CDR3, the DNA is TGCAGCGTTTGGTACAGACACTTCGACTACTCCTATGGCTACACCTTC.

This clonotype has more than one count but fewer than ten. The chain recombines TRBV2 with TRBJ2-2; D unresolved. The V and J ends lost 5 bases and 3 bases respectively, with 10 bases between them. Germline-derived CDR1 and CDR2 are SNHLY and FYNNEI. This CDR3 comprises 14 residues. CDR3 in amino acids: CASSFHSYTGELFF. CDR3 sequence (DNA): TGTGCCAGCAGTTTTCACAGCTACACCGGGGAGCTGTTTTTT.

This chain connects TRBV20-1 to TRBJ2-7, with D maybe TRBD2 (5 bases). CDR3 length: 13 residues. The V gene's germline CDR1 is DFQATT and CDR2 SNEGSKA (reference sequence). V lost 3 bases, J lost 4 bases, and 13 bases lay in between. CDR3 amino acids: CSASSTTKYEQYF. The DNA for the CDR3 is TGCAGTGCTAGTTCGACTACCAAATACGAGCAGTACTTC.

This rearrangement joins TRBV29-1 to TRBJ1-1, with a tentative D call TRBD1 (6 bases). The germline CDR1 and CDR2 sequences are SQVTM and ANQGSEA. The length of the CDR3 is 13 residues. Trimming cost V 2 bases and J 3 bases, with 10 bases left between them. The CDR3 region has the DNA TGCAGCGTTGAATCTCCAGGGGACACTGAAGCTTTCTTT. Residues: CSVESPGDTEAFF.

This clonotype was seen ten or more times. This rearrangement joins TRBV25-1 to TRBJ2-2; D is unresolved. Germline loops: CDR1 MGHDK, CDR2 SYGVNS. The CDR3 is made up of 14 amino acids. With 6 bases removed from V and 6 bases from J, the gap between germline ends came to 14 bases. CDR3: CASSEIGSPGELFF. For the CDR3, the DNA is TGTGCCAGCAGCGAAATAGGATCCCCCGGGGAGCTGTTTTTT.

The chain combines TRBV7-9 with TRBJ1-2; D remains unclear. CDR1 SEHNR and CDR2 FQNEAQ come from the germline V gene (reference sequence). Trimming cost V 5 bases and J 6 bases, with 10 bases left between them. This CDR3 spans 12 amino acids. As DNA, the CDR3 is TGTGCCAGCAGCGTCAATACTGATGGCTACACCTTC. This encodes CASSVNTDGYTF.

This chain links TRBV6-5 with TRBJ2-2, with 10 bases lining up with TRBD1. The junction had 7 bases not matched to a gene; V was cut back by 0 bases and J by 6 bases. CDR1 is MNHEY and CDR2 is SVGAGI in the germline V gene. CDR3 size: 17 residues. CDR3 nucleotides: TGTGCCAGCAGTTACTCGGGACAGGGGTATTCGGCCGGGGAGCTGTTTTTT. Its translation is CASSYSGQGYSAGELFF.

The rearrangement joins TRBV5-1 to TRBJ2-7; D possibly corresponds to TRBD2 (5 bases). CDR3 length: 14 amino acids. With 1 base removed from V and 3 bases from J, the gap between germline ends came to 11 bases. Per germline, CDR1 SGHRS and CDR2 YFSETQ. This CDR3 reads CASSLLSGNYEQYF. The DNA of the CDR3 is TGCGCCAGCAGCTTGTTATCGGGGAACTACGAGCAGTACTTC. The full variable domain, in which reference TRBV5-1 and TRBJ2-7 provide the parts outside the CDR3, is KAGVTQTPRYLIKTRGQQVTLSCSPISGHRSVSWYQQTPGQGLQFLFEYFSETQRNKGNFPGRFSGRQFSNSRSEMNVSTLELGDSALYLCASSLLSGNYEQYFGPGTRLTVT.

The rearrangement links TRBV25-1 to TRBJ2-5, with D hard to call. Looked up from germline, CDR1 is MGHDK and CDR2 is SYGVNS. The CDR3 is 16 residues long. V lost 3 bases, J lost 4 bases, and 18 bases lay in between. The CDR3 reads CASSEFTGSHGETQYF. The CDR3 nucleotides are TGTGCCAGCAGTGAGTTCACCGGCTCCCACGGAGAGACCCAGTACTTC.

This clonotype was found a few times. The CDR3 loop reads CASSSTSEQFF. DNA for the CDR3: TGTGCCAGCAGTAGTACTAGCGAGCAGTTCTTC. V gene TRBV27 combines with J gene TRBJ2-1; weak D call: TRBD2 (6 bases). The CDR3 consists of 11 residues. The V and J ends lost 5 bases and 10 bases respectively, with 9 bases between them. Per germline, CDR1 MNHEY and CDR2 SMNVEV (reference sequence).

This rearrangement joins TRBV27 to TRBJ1-2; D is uncertain. This CDR3 region has 14 residues. The V gene's germline CDR1 is MNHEY and CDR2 SMNVEV (reference sequence). With 4 bases removed from V and 4 bases from J, the gap between germline ends came to 13 bases. CDR3 sequence reads: CASSYKGWGYGYTF. CDR3 in DNA: TGTGCCAGCAGTTACAAGGGTTGGGGCTATGGCTACACCTTC.

This clonotype was seen more than once but under ten times. The V and J genes are TRBV7-7 and TRBJ2-7; unclear D gene. This CDR3 has 10 residues. The germline gives CDR1 SSHAT, CDR2 FNYEAQ (reference sequence). Here the CDR3 reads CAKILHEQYF. The DNA of the CDR3 is TGTGCTAAAATCCTGCACGAGCAGTACTTC.

The V gene is TRBV20-1, the J gene TRBJ1-2; no clear D. The CDR3 sequence is 11 residues long. CDR1 is DFQATT, CDR2 SNEGSKA, per germline (reference sequence). V gave up 3 bases and J gave up 5 bases, with 7 bases separating them. The CDR3 nucleotides are TGCAGTGCTAGGTTGAGATATGGCTACACCTTC. It yields the protein CSARLRYGYTF.

This clonotype was counted many times. The chain has TRBV20-1 and TRBJ1-5; maybe TRBD1 (5 bases). The germline V gene has CDR1 DFQATT and CDR2 SNEGSKA (reference sequence). This CDR3 has 13 residues. V shed 6 bases and J shed 6 bases, with 15 bases lying between them. The CDR3 protein is CSAGGRAGQPQHF. The CDR3 nucleotides read TGCAGTGCCGGGGGAAGGGCAGGTCAGCCCCAGCATTTT.

The chain carries TRBV6-6 and TRBJ1-6; D ambiguous. The germline CDR1 and CDR2 sequences are MNHNY and SVGAGI (reference sequence). This CDR3 contains 16 residues. V gave up 8 bases and J gave up 7 bases, with 21 bases separating them. Here the CDR3 DNA reads TGTGCCAGCTCTTTTCAGCCTACCCCTGGGAATTCACCCCTCCACTTT. This gives the protein CASSFQPTPGNSPLHF.

The chain couples TRBV27 to TRBJ1-5; D is unclear. With 3 bases removed from V and 7 bases from J, the gap between germline ends came to 10 bases. CDR1 and CDR2 from the germline V gene are MNHEY and SMNVEV (reference sequence). The CDR3 covers 13 residues. The CDR3 spells CASSFSGNQPQHF. As DNA, the CDR3 is TGTGCCAGCAGTTTTTCAGGTAACCAGCCCCAGCATTTT.

Ten or more counts support this clonotype. The rearrangement uses TRBV14 and TRBJ2-2, with no clear D. Germline V gene data show CDR1 as SGHDN and CDR2 as FVKESK. The CDR3 has 13 amino acids. V lost 0 bases and J lost 5, with 4 bases in between. The CDR3 DNA reads TGTGCCAGCAGCCAAGATTGGACCGGGGAGCTGTTTTTT. This codes for CASSQDWTGELFF.

The chain joins TRBV4-3 to TRBJ1-1, with D tentatively TRBD1 (6 bases). The length of the CDR3 is 13 residues. Trimming stripped 0 bases from V and 11 bases from J, with 13 bases between. Germline-derived CDR1 and CDR2 are LGHNA and YSLEER. The CDR3 region is CASSQEGGTAAFF. The CDR3 DNA follows: TGCGCCAGCAGCCAAGAAGGGGGAACGGCCGCTTTCTTT.

This clonotype was observed a handful of times. The chain recombines TRBV29-1 with TRBJ2-7, with 8 bases aligning to TRBD1. The length of the CDR3 is 15 residues. V was pared by 0 bases and J by 3 bases, with 7 bases of the junction left unmatched. CDR1 SQVTM and CDR2 ANQGSEA come from the germline V gene. The CDR3, as DNA: TGCAGCGTTGAAGATTCGGCAGGGGGCTACTACGAGCAGTACTTC. It yields the protein CSVEDSAGGYYEQYF.

The V and J genes are TRBV28 and TRBJ1-5, with D possibly matching TRBD1 (6 bases). Trimming removed 2 bases at V and 1 base at J, with 15 bases between. There are 17 residues in the CDR3. The germline V gene has CDR1 MDHEN and CDR2 SYDVKM. The CDR3 region is CASSLRGARVSNQPQHF. The CDR3 DNA is TGTGCCAGCAGTTTAAGGGGGGCTCGAGTGAGCAATCAGCCCCAGCATTTT. Supplemented by reference TRBV28 and TRBJ1-5, the full variable domain reads DVKVTQSSRYLVKRTGEKVFLECVQDMDHENMFWYRQDPGLGLRLIYFSYDVKMKEKGDIPEGYSVSREKKERFSLILESASTNQTSMYLCASSLRGARVSNQPQHFGDGTRLSIL.